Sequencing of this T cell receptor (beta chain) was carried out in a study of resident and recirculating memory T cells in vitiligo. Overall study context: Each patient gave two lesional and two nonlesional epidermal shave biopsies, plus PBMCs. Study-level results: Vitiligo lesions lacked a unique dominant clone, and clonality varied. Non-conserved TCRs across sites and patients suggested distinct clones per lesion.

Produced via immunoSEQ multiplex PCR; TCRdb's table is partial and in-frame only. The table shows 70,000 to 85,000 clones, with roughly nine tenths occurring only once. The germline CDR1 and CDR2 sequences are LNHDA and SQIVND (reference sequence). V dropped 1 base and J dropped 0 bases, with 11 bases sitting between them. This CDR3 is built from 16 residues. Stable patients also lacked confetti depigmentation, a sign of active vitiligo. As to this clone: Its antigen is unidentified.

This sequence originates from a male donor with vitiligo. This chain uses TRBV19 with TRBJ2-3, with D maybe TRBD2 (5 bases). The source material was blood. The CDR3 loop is CASSIGGLTSTDTQYF. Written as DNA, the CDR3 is TGTGCCAGTAGTATAGGCGGACTGACTAGCACAGATACGCAGTATTTT.